This TCR beta chain came from a study of OX40 agonist ivuxolimab in advanced cancers. The table came from immunoSEQ multiplex PCR; TCRdb's copy has only in-frame clones and leaves some out. The profile shows approximately 84,000 clones, roughly 94% of them singletons. The CDR3 spans 14 residues. The V gene lost 0 bases and the J gene lost 5 bases, with 11 bases spanning the gap. CDR1 MNHNY and CDR2 SVGAGI come from the germline V gene (reference sequence). The chain employs TRBV6-6 and TRBJ2-7, with D perhaps being TRBD1 or TRBD2 (5 bases each). This sequence originates from an adult with an advanced solid tumor such as melanoma, head and neck, liver or kidney cancer. This specimen consisted of CD4+ or CD8+ T cells sorted from blood, obtained in a trial of the OX40 agonist ivuxolimab. CDR3 nucleotide sequence: TGTGCCAGCAGTTACTCGATTCTGGGGGACGAGCAGTACTTC. This sequence encodes CASSYSILGDEQYF.